These 18 T cell receptor beta chains originate from one sample sequenced in a study of shared clonotypes between healthy human individuals. Libraries were prepared by immunoSEQ multiplex PCR; TCRdb keeps only in-frame clonotypes and omits some of them. The table includes some 2.1 million clones, around 93% detected once. Naive CD8 populations comprised CD45RO-negative cells positively selected for CCR7, excluding terminally differentiated effector memory CD45RA+ cells. Sequencing was carried out using naive CD8+ T cells from PBMCs. The receptors derive from a man aged 18 to 29 in good health. Some clones in this sample may be carry-over from other donors' samples.

CDR3 DNA: TGTGCCAGCAGTTACAGCGAGTTCCCCGGCTACAATGAGCAGTTCTTC. Translating gives CASSYSEFPGYNEQFF. J is TRBJ2-1 and V is TRBV6-6; D is undetermined. V shed 2 bases and J shed 3 bases, with 14 bases lying between them. Germline V CDR1 and CDR2: MNHNY, SVGAGI (reference sequence). The CDR3 is 16 residues long.

The genes are TRBV6-6 and TRBJ1-3; D ambiguous. Trimming took 2 bases from V and 2 from J, leaving 10 bases between them. The CDR3 covers 15 residues. Germline-derived CDR1 and CDR2 are MNHNY and SVGAGI (reference sequence). The CDR3 nucleotides read TGTGCCAGCAGTTACGAGGACTTTGCTGGAAACACCATATATTTT. It translates to CASSYEDFAGNTIYF.

This sequence joins TRBV27 and TRBJ1-1, with a possible D match to TRBD1 (6 bases). Germline lookup yields CDR1 MNHEY and CDR2 SMNVEV (reference sequence). V was clipped by 5 bases and J by 1 base, with 17 bases between them. This CDR3 has 16 amino acids. The CDR3 is CASSPSAGVKNTEAFF. The CDR3 DNA follows: TGTGCCAGCAGTCCCTCGGCAGGGGTGAAGAACACTGAAGCTTTCTTT.

This clone was seen only a few times. At the DNA level, this CDR3 is encoded by other sequences in the same sample as well. The genes are TRBV4-3 and TRBJ1-1; D remains unclear. Germline V CDR1 and CDR2: LGHNA, YSLEER. The CDR3 sequence is 15 residues long. V lost 0 bases, J lost 1 base, and 9 bases lay in between. CDR3 protein: CASSQDLAGNTEAFF. In DNA form, the CDR3 reads TGCGCCAGCAGCCAAGATCTCGCAGGGAACACTGAAGCTTTCTTT.

This rearrangement joins TRBV7-9 to TRBJ1-1; the D gene is possibly TRBD1 (5 bases). V dropped 1 base and J dropped 4 bases, with 13 bases sitting between them. The CDR3 contains 15 residues. Per the germline V gene, CDR1 is SEHNR and CDR2 is FQNEAQ (reference sequence). The CDR3 sequence is CASSLVEGRATEAFF. The CDR3 DNA sequence: TGTGCCAGCAGCTTAGTAGAGGGGCGCGCCACTGAAGCTTTCTTT. The complete variable domain, with remaining parts taken from reference TRBV7-9 and TRBJ1-1, reads DTGVSQNPRHKITKRGQNVTFRCDPISEHNRLYWYRQTLGQGPEFLTYFQNEAQLEKSRLLSDRFSAERPKGSFSTLEIQRTEQGDSAMYLCASSLVEGRATEAFFGQGTRLTVV.

The chain combines TRBV14 with TRBJ1-2, with D possibly matching TRBD1 (5 bases). Per germline, CDR1 SGHDN and CDR2 FVKESK. V was trimmed by 4 bases and J by 8 bases, leaving 20 bases between them. The CDR3 extends over 15 amino acids. CDR3 sequence: CASSPSPQAPGGYTF. CDR3 coding DNA: TGTGCCAGCAGCCCCTCCCCACAGGCCCCCGGCGGCTACACCTTC.

The CDR3 bases are TGCAGCGGGGGGTACAATGAGCAGTTCTTC. Translated: CSGGYNEQFF. This chain uses TRBV29-1 with TRBJ2-1, with D perhaps being TRBD1 or TRBD2 (5 bases each). Trimming removed 7 bases from V and 4 bases from J, with 5 bases in between. This CDR3 has 10 residues. Looked up from germline, CDR1 is SQVTM and CDR2 is ANQGSEA.

V usage is TRBV5-1 and J usage is TRBJ2-7; the D gene is possibly TRBD1 (5 bases). Trimming took 0 bases from V and 1 from J, leaving 17 bases between them. CDR3 size: 17 residues. Germline V lookup: CDR1 SGHRS, CDR2 YFSETQ. CDR3 DNA sequence: TGCGCCAGCAGCTTGGCCAGAAGAGACAGACTTTCCTACGAGCAGTACTTC. Protein: CASSLARRDRLSYEQYF.

A single count supports this clone. The gene calls are TRBV28 and TRBJ1-5, with D unclear. Germline CDR1 MDHEN, CDR2 SYDVKM. V lost 6 bases to trimming and J lost 15 bases, with 24 bases between them. The CDR3 contains 14 residues. CDR3 protein: CASSPPPRAPLRHF. CDR3 bases: TGTGCCAGCAGCCCGCCCCCCCGGGCGCCATTGAGGCATTTT.

The chain joins TRBV9 to TRBJ1-3; D gene ambiguous. V was trimmed by 4 bases and J by 0 bases, leaving 29 bases between them. CDR1 SGDLS and CDR2 YYNGEE come from the germline V gene. The CDR3 extends over 21 amino acids. CDR3: CASSLPMVQEPLSYSGNTIYF. In nucleotides, the CDR3 is TGTGCCAGCAGCTTACCAATGGTTCAGGAGCCTTTATCCTACTCTGGAAACACCATATATTTT.

The rearrangement links TRBV6-6 to TRBJ1-2; 9 bases line up with TRBD1. J gave up 4 bases and V 5 bases, and 5 bases lay outside the gene matches. CDR1 is MNHNY and CDR2 is SVGAGI in the germline V gene (reference sequence). The CDR3 is 14 residues long. The CDR3, as DNA: TGTGCCAGCAGTCAACAGGGGGCGATCTATGGCTACACCTTC. Protein product: CASSQQGAIYGYTF.

Worth noting for this clone: Other DNA sequences in this specimen translate into the identical CDR3. This chain connects TRBV9 to TRBJ1-1; weak D call: TRBD1 (6 bases). CDR3 length: 15 amino acids. The germline V and J ends were trimmed by 0 bases and 0 bases, with 9 bases remaining between them. Germline lookup yields CDR1 SGDLS and CDR2 YYNGEE. CDR3 sequence (DNA): TGTGCCAGCAGCGTAGCCGGACAGATGAACACTGAAGCTTTCTTT. It encodes CASSVAGQMNTEAFF. The full variable domain, completed using reference TRBV9 and TRBJ1-1, is DSGVTQTPKHLITATGQRVTLRCSPRSGDLSVYWYQQSLDQGLQFLIQYYNGEERAKGNILERFSAQQFPDLHSELNLSSLELGDSALYFCASSVAGQMNTEAFFGQGTRLTVV.

The genes are TRBV19 and TRBJ1-5; tentatively, D is TRBD1 (5 bases). The CDR3 runs to 16 residues. From germline, CDR1 is LNHDA and CDR2 SQIVND (reference sequence). With 5 bases removed from V and 6 bases from J, the gap between germline ends came to 20 bases. The CDR3 nucleotides read TGTGCCAGTAGTCCCCAGCCTCAGGGCCCCGGTCAGCCCCAGCATTTT. Translation gives CASSPQPQGPGQPQHF.

The chain uses TRBV7-3 and TRBJ2-7; maybe TRBD2 (6 bases). Germline CDR1 SGHTA, CDR2 FQGTGA. The CDR3 consists of 15 residues. Trimming left V 3 bases short and J 4 bases short, with 16 bases between. The CDR3 DNA is TGTGCCAGCAGCTTGGGGTCGGCCGCGGGGTACGAGCAGTACTTC. It is translated as CASSLGSAAGYEQYF.

V usage is TRBV13 and J usage is TRBJ1-4, with TRBD1 identical over 7 bases. V dropped 2 bases and J dropped 5; count of bases not matched to a gene: 5. Germline assignment: CDR1 PRHDT and CDR2 FYEKMQ (reference sequence). The CDR3 contains 15 residues. The CDR3 loop reads CASSLQGQSNEKLFF. CDR3 in DNA: TGTGCCAGCAGCTTACAGGGACAGTCGAATGAAAAACTGTTTTTT.

The CDR3, as DNA: TGCGCCAGCAGCCAAGATTTGGGGGGGCGAGGAAACACCATATATTTT. Translation gives CASSQDLGGRGNTIYF. The genes are TRBV4-1 and TRBJ1-3, with D possibly matching TRBD1 (6 bases). V lost 0 bases and J 4 bases, leaving 13 bases between the germline ends. The V gene's germline CDR1 is MGHRA and CDR2 YSYEKL. The length of the CDR3 is 16 residues.

The chain has TRBV27 and TRBJ2-2; D is uncertain. The germline CDR1 and CDR2 sequences are MNHEY and SMNVEV (reference sequence). The germline V and J ends were trimmed by 1 base and 2 bases, with 11 bases remaining between them. The CDR3 contains 16 residues. CDR3 amino acids: CASSLLPGFNTGELFF. The CDR3 DNA is TGTGCCAGCAGTTTATTGCCAGGTTTTAACACCGGGGAGCTGTTTTTT.

On this clone itself: This CDR3 is also generated by other DNA sequences in the sample. The chain joins TRBV28 to TRBJ2-3; D ambiguous. The germline V gene encodes CDR1 MDHEN and CDR2 SYDVKM. Trimming cost V 2 bases and J 0 bases, with 3 bases left between them. The CDR3 is 13 residues long. The CDR3, as DNA: TGTGCCAGCAGTTTACTCAGCACAGATACGCAGTATTTT. It translates to CASSLLSTDTQYF.